The rows below give T cell receptor beta chains drawn from one sample of a study of Graves' ophthalmopathy and Graves' hyperthyroidism. TCRdb ran MiXCR on the multiplex PCR reads and lists one entry per CDR3 protein. The table includes 600,000 to 950,000 distinct CDR3 sequences, about 44% detected once. The specimen sequenced was peripheral blood. The receptors stem from an adult man with Graves' ophthalmopathy. Each CDR3 is given with its conserved first and last residue. A D gene is named only where the DNA matches it firmly. Size is stated for part of the rows, as once, few or many counts, or as a class when the clone is expanded.

TRBV7-9	TRBD2	many	TRBJ2-5	CASSPTRLAGGETQYF	TGTGCCAGCAGCCCTACCAGACTAGCGGGAGGGGAGACCCAGTACTTC
TRBV20-1	TRBD2	few	TRBJ2-5	CSARDPGMSGRAWGTQYF	TGCAGTGCTAGAGATCCCGGAATGAGCGGGAGGGCCTGGGGGACCCAGTACTTC
TRBV6-6	TRBD1	NA	TRBJ1-6	CASSSSQGWSPLHF	TGTGCCAGCAGTTCATCACAGGGGTGGTCACCCCTCCACTTT
TRBV7-9	NA	few	TRBJ2-7	CASSLGVRGYYEQYF	TGTGCCAGCAGCTTAGGGGTTAGGGGGTATTACGAGCAGTACTTC
TRBV12-3/TRBV12-4	TRBD2	few	TRBJ2-7	CASRVAGGNYEQYF	TGTGCCAGCAGGGTAGCGGGGGGAAACTACGAGCAGTACTTC
TRBV9	NA	few	TRBJ2-5	CASSVVAGPNQETQYF	TGTGCCAGCAGCGTAGTTGCGGGTCCGAATCAAGAGACCCAGTACTTC
TRBV5-8	TRBD1	NA	TRBJ1-3	CASSLKTGGFSGNTIYF	TGTGCCAGCAGCTTGAAGACAGGGGGCTTCTCTGGAAACACCATATATTTT
TRBV20-1	TRBD1	few	TRBJ1-5	CSANRDRGDSQPQHF	TGCAGTGCTAACCGGGACAGGGGTGATAGTCAGCCCCAGCATTTT
TRBV25-1	TRBD1	NA	TRBJ2-2	CASLGQGFGELFF	TGTGCCAGCCTGGGACAGGGTTTCGGGGAGCTGTTTTTT
TRBV25-1	TRBD1	few	TRBJ2-5	CASSWDRLYQETQYF	TGTGCCAGCAGTTGGGACAGACTGTACCAAGAGACCCAGTACTTC
TRBV2	NA	NA	TRBJ2-5	CASSSLASKETQYF	TGTGCCAGCAGTTCCCTAGCGAGCAAAGAGACCCAGTACTTC
TRBV6-5	NA	few	TRBJ1-2	CASAREVKGYTF	TGTGCCAGCGCGAGGGAGGTAAAGGGCTACACCTTC
TRBV24-1	NA	few	TRBJ1-6	CATSDPARRQLYNSPLHF	TGTGCCACCAGTGACCCTGCAAGACGGCAACTCTATAATTCACCCCTCCACTTT
TRBV25-1	TRBD2	NA	TRBJ2-2	CASSALLTSGRTGELFF	TGTGCCAGCAGTGCCCTCCTAACTAGCGGGAGGACCGGGGAGCTGTTTTTT
TRBV20-1	NA	few	TRBJ1-1	CSAYRELNTEAFF	TGCAGTGCTTACAGGGAGCTGAACACTGAAGCTTTCTTT
TRBV19	NA	NA	TRBJ1-2	CASSPPGVYDGYTF	TGTGCCAGTAGTCCGCCCGGGGTTTACGATGGCTACACCTTC
TRBV7-9	TRBD1	few	TRBJ2-7	CASSSGQGTSEQYF	TGTGCCAGCAGCAGCGGACAGGGAACTAGCGAGCAGTACTTC
TRBV9	TRBD1	many	TRBJ2-7	CASSAVGQGSEQYF	TGTGCCAGCAGCGCCGTAGGACAGGGGTCCGAGCAGTACTTC